The T cell receptor (beta chain) under discussion was sequenced for a study of early T cells in non-severe SARS-CoV-2 infection. Overall study context: Sequencing used unsorted whole-blood bulk RNA, so chains lack pairing.

Findings of the study overall: There was a bias toward anti-spike CD8 responses in VDJdb matching, which missed private and CD4 specificities.

The table lists this clonotype with a few counts. Its matching antigen is unknown. The protocol attached unique molecular identifiers to individual cDNA molecules. TCRdb re-analysed the 5' RACE reads in MiXCR, keeping a single row per CDR3 protein. This table has 97,000 or so distinct CDR3 sequences, roughly 13% appearing once. The CDR3 contains 13 residues. Germline values: CDR1 MDHEN, CDR2 SYDVKM. The V and J ends lost 8 bases and 6 bases respectively, with 14 bases between them. The TCR sequence derives from an adult who was a healthcare worker with PCR-confirmed SARS-CoV-2 infection or an uninfected control (not recorded which). The chain joins TRBV28 to TRBJ2-1, with D possibly matching TRBD2 (6 bases). The specimen sequenced was whole blood. The CDR3 loop reads CASLRLVGNEQFF. The CDR3 nucleotides read TGTGCCAGCCTTAGACTAGTCGGCAATGAGCAGTTCTTC.